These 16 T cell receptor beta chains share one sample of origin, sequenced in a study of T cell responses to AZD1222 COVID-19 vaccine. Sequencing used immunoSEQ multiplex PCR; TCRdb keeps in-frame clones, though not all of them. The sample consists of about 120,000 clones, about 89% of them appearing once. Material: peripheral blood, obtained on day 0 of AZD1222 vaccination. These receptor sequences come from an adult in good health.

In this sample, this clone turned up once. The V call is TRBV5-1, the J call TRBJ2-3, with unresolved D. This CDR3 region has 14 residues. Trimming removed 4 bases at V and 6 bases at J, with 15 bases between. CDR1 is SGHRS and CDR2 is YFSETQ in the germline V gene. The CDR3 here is CASSRPKDADTQYF. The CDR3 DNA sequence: TGCGCCAGCAGCCGACCTAAGGATGCTGATACGCAGTATTTT. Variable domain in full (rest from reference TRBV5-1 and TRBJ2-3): KAGVTQTPRYLIKTRGQQVTLSCSPISGHRSVSWYQQTPGQGLQFLFEYFSETQRNKGNFPGRFSGRQFSNSRSEMNVSTLELGDSALYLCASSRPKDADTQYFGPGTRLTVL.

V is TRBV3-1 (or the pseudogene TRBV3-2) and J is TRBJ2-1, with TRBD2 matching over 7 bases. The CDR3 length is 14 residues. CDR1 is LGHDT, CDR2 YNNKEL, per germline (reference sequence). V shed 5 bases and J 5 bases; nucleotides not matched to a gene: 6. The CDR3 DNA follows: TGTGCCAGCAGCTCGTGGGCGGGAGACAATGAGCAGTTCTTC. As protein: CASSSWAGDNEQFF.

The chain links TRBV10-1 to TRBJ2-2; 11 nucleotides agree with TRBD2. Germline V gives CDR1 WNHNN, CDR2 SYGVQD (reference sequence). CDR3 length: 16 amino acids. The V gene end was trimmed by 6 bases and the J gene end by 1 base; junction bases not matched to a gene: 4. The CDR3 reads CASSRGTSGNTGELFF. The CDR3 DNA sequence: TGCGCCAGCAGCCGGGGGACTAGCGGGAACACCGGGGAGCTGTTTTTT.

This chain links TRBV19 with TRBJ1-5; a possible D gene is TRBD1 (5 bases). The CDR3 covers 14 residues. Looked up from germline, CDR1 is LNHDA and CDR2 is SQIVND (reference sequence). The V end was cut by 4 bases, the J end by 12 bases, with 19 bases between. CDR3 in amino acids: CASSTSRLRGGQHF. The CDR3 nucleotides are TGTGCCAGTAGTACCAGTCGACTTCGGGGGGGCCAGCATTTT.

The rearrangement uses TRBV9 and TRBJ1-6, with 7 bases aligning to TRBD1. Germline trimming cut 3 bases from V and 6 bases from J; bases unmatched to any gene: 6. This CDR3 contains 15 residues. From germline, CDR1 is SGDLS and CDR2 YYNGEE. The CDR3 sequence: CASSGKTGTNSPLHF. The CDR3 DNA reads TGTGCCAGCAGCGGAAAGACAGGGACTAATTCACCCCTCCACTTT.

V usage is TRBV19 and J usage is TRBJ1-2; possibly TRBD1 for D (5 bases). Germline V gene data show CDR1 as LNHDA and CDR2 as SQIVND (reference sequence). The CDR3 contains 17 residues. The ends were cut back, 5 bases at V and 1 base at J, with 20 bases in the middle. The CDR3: CASSGSAGAVDNYGYTF. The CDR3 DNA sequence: TGTGCCAGTAGTGGTTCGGCCGGGGCAGTGGATAACTATGGCTACACCTTC.

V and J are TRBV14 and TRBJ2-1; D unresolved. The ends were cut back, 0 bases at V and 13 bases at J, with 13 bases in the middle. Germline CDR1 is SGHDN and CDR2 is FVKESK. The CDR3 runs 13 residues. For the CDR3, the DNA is TGTGCCAGCAGCCAAGATTCGAGCGACGGACAGTTCTTC. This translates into CASSQDSSDGQFF.

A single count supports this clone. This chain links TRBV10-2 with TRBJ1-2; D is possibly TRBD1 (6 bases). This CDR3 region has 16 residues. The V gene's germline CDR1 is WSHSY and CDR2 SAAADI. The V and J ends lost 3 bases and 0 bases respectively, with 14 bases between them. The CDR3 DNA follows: TGCGCCAGCAGTGACTACAGGGATGCCCCTAACTATGGCTACACCTTC. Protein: CASSDYRDAPNYGYTF.

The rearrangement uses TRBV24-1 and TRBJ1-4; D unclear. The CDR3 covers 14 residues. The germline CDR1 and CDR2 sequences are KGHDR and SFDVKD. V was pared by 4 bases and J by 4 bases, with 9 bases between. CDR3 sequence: CATSEGRNNEKLFF. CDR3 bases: TGTGCCACCAGTGAGGGCAGGAATAATGAAAAACTGTTTTTT.

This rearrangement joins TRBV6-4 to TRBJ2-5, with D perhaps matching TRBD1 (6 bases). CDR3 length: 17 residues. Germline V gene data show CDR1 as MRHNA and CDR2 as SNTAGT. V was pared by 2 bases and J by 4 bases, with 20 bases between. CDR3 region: CASSDPQGTIRGETQYF. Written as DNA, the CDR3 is TGTGCCAGCAGTGACCCCCAAGGGACAATTAGAGGAGAGACCCAGTACTTC.

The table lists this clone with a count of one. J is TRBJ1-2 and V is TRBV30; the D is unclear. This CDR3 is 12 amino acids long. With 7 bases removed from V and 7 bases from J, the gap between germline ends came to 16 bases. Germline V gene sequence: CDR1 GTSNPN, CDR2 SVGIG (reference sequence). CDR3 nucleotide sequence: TGTGCCTCTATCTCTCAGCCCTTTGGCTACACCTTC. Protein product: CASISQPFGYTF.

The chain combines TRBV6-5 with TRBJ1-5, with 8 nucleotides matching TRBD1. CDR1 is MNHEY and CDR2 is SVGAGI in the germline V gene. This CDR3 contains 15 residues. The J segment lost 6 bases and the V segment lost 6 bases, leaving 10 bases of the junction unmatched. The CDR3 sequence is CASRVRTGLSQPQHF. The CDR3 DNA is TGTGCCAGCAGGGTTCGGACAGGGTTGAGTCAGCCCCAGCATTTT.

Here the CDR3 reads CASSQRAGNEKLFF. The CDR3 DNA sequence: TGTGCCAGCAGCCAAAGGGCCGGGAATGAAAAACTGTTTTTT. The chain uses TRBV3-1 (or the pseudogene TRBV3-2) and TRBJ1-4; D is ambiguous. The V end was cut by 2 bases, the J end by 5 bases, with 9 bases between. The CDR3 runs to 14 residues. Per germline, CDR1 LGHDT and CDR2 YNNKEL (reference sequence).

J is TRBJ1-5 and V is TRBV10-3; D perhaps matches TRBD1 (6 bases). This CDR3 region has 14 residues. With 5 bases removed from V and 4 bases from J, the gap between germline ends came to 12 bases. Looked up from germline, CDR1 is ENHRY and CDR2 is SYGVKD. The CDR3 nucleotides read TGTGCCATCAGTCAGGGGCCGTCGAATCAGCCCCAGCATTTT. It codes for CAISQGPSNQPQHF.

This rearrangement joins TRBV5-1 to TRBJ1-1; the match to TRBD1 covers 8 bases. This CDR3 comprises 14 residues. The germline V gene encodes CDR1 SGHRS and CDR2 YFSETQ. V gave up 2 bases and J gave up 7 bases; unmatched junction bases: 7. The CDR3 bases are TGCGCCAGCAGCTTTAACAGGGGGGGACATGAAGCTTTCTTT. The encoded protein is CASSFNRGGHEAFF.

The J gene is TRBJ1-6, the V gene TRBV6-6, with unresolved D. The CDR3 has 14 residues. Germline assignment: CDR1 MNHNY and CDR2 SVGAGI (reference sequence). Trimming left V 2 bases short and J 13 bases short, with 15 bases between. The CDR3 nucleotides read TGTGCCAGCAGTTACGAGGCGGCGGTGGGGCCCCTCCACTTT. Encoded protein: CASSYEAAVGPLHF.